A single sample gave rise to the 6 T cell receptor beta chains below, sequenced in a study of OX40 agonist ivuxolimab in advanced cancers. The table came from immunoSEQ multiplex PCR; TCRdb's copy has only in-frame clones and leaves some out. The sample carries roughly 75,000 clones, around 83% recorded once. The material was CD4+ or CD8+ T cells sorted from blood, obtained in a trial of the OX40 agonist ivuxolimab. The receptors originated from an adult with an advanced solid tumor such as melanoma, head and neck, liver or kidney cancer.

V and J are TRBV19 and TRBJ1-5, with a possible D match to TRBD1 (5 bases). The V and J ends lost 5 bases and 0 bases respectively, with 14 bases between them. Germline V gives CDR1 LNHDA, CDR2 SQIVND (reference sequence). The CDR3 is 16 residues long. The chain's CDR3 is CASSWGRDRSNQPQHF. CDR3 DNA: TGTGCCAGTAGTTGGGGCAGGGACCGTAGCAATCAGCCCCAGCATTTT.

This clone was seen a handful of times. This chain joins TRBV6-1 and TRBJ2-7, with D possibly being TRBD1 (5 bases). The CDR3 runs 14 residues. Germline-derived CDR1 and CDR2 are MNHNS and SASEGT. Trimming shortened V by 8 bases and J by 1 base, and 15 bases separated the two germline ends. The CDR3 region has the DNA TGTGCCAGCTATGGCACAGGTCGATCCTACGAGCAGTACTTC. It yields the protein CASYGTGRSYEQYF.

V usage is TRBV25-1 and J usage is TRBJ1-2; no clear D. The CDR3 runs 12 residues. V was clipped by 6 bases and J by 4 bases, with 9 bases between them. From germline, CDR1 is MGHDK and CDR2 SYGVNS. Written as DNA, the CDR3 is TGTGCCAGCAGCCAGAGTTTCTATGGCTACACCTTC. This sequence encodes CASSQSFYGYTF.

The chain combines TRBV6-5 with TRBJ1-1; 8 bases agree with TRBD1. CDR3 size: 16 residues. V shed 3 bases and J 3 bases; nucleotides not matched to a gene: 9. Germline V CDR1 and CDR2: MNHEY, SVGAGI. The CDR3 sequence is CASSYQPGGLDTEAFF. The CDR3 coding sequence is TGTGCCAGCAGTTATCAGCCAGGGGGCTTGGACACTGAAGCTTTCTTT.

The chain combines TRBV6-1 with TRBJ1-1; 9 nucleotides agree with TRBD1. This CDR3 is 15 amino acids long. V lost 0 bases, J lost 5 bases, and 4 bases stayed unmatched. Germline loops: CDR1 MNHNS, CDR2 SASEGT. The CDR3 loop reads CASSEARQGGTEAFF. CDR3 nucleotides: TGTGCCAGCAGTGAAGCCCGACAGGGGGGAACTGAAGCTTTCTTT.

The CDR3 DNA sequence: TGTGCCAGCAGCGTCGAACTTGACTCTTACTATGGCTACACCTTC. Translating gives CASSVELDSYYGYTF. The chain uses TRBV9 and TRBJ1-2; D gene unclear. Deletions cut 2 bases from V and 3 bases from J, with 14 bases between. The CDR3 runs to 15 residues. Germline V gene data show CDR1 as SGDLS and CDR2 as YYNGEE.